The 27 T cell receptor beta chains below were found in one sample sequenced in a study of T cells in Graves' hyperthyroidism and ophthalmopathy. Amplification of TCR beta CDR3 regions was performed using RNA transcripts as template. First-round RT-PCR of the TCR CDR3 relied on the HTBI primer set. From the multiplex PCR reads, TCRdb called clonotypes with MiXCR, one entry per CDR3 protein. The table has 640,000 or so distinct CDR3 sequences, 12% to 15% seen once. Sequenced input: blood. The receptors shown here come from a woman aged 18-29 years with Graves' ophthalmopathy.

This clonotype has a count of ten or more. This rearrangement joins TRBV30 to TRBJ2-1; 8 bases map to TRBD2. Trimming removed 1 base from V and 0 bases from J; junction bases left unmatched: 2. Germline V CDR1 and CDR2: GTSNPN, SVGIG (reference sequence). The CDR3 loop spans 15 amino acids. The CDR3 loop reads CAWSEAGGSYNEQFF. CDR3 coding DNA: TGTGCCTGGAGTGAGGCGGGAGGCTCCTACAATGAGCAGTTCTTC.

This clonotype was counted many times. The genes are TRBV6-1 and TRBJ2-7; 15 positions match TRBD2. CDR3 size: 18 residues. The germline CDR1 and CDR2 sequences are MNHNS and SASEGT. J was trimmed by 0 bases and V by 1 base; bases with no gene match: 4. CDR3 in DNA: TGTGCCAGCAGTGAAGGGGGACTAGCGGGAGGCAGCTCCTACGAGCAGTACTTC. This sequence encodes CASSEGGLAGGSSYEQYF.

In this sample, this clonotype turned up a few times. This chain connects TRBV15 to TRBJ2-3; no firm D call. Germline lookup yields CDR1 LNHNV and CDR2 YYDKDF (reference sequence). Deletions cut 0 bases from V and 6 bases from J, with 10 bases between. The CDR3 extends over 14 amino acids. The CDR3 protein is CATSRDPSPDTQYF. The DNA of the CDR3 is TGTGCCACCAGCAGAGATCCCTCTCCGGATACGCAGTATTTT. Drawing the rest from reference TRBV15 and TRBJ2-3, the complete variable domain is DAMVIQNPRYQVTQFGKPVTLSCSQTLNHNVMYWYQQKSSQAPKLLFHYYDKDFNNEADTPDNFQSRRPNTSFCFLDIRSPGLGDTAMYLCATSRDPSPDTQYFGPGTRLTVL.

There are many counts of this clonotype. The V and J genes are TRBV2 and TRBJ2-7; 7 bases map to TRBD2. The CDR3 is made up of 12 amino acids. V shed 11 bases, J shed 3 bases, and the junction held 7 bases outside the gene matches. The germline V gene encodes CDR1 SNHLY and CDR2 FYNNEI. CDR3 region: CAGGTNLYEQYF. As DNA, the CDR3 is TGTGCCGGAGGGACTAATCTCTACGAGCAGTACTTC. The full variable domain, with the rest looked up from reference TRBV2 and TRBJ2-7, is EPEVTQTPSHQVTQMGQEVILRCVPISNHLYFYWYRQILGQKVEFLVSFYNNEISEKSEIFDDQFSVERPDGSNFTLKIRSTKLEDSAMYFCAGGTNLYEQYFGPGTRLTVT.

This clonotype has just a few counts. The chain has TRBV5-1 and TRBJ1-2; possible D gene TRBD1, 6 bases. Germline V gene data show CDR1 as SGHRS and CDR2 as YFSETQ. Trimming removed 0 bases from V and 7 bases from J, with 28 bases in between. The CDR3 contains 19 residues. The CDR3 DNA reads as TGCGCCAGCAGCTTGGAAGGGGCAGGGGCCCATACGCGGGTCATTGGCTACACCTTC. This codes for CASSLEGAGAHTRVIGYTF.

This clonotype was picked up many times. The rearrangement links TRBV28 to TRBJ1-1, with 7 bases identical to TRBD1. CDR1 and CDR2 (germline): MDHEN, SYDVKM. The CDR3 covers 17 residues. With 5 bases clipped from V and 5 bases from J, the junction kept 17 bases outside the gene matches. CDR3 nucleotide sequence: TGTGCCAGCAGTCCCAACAGGGGCCCCCCCCGGGAAACTGAAGCTTTCTTT. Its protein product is CASSPNRGPPRETEAFF.

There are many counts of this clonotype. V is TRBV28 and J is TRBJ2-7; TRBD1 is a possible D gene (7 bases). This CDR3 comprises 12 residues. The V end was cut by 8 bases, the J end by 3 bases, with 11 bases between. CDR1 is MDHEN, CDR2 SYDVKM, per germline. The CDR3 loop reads CASAGQIYEQYF. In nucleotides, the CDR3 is TGTGCCAGCGCGGGACAGATCTACGAGCAGTACTTC.

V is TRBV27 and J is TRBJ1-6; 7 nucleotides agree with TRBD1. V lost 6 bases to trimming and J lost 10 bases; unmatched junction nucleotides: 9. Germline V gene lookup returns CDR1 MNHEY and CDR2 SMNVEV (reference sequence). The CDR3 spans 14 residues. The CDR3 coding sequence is TGTGCCAGCAGCCCAGACAGGGTGGTATCACCCCTCCACTTT. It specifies CASSPDRVVSPLHF.

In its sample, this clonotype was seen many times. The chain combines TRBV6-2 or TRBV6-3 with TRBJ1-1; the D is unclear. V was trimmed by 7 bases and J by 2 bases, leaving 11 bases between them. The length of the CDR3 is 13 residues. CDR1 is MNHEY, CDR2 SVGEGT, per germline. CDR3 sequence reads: CASNRLTNTEAFF. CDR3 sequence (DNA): TGTGCCAGCAACCGCCTGACTAACACTGAAGCTTTCTTT.

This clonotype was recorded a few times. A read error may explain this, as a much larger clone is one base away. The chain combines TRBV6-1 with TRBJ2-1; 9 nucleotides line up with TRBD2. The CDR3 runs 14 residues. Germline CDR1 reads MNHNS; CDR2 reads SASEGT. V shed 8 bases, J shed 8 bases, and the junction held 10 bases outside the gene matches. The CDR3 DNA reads TGTGCCAGCGACCCTAGCGGGAATTACGATGAGCAGTTCTTC. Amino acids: CASDPSGNYDEQFF.

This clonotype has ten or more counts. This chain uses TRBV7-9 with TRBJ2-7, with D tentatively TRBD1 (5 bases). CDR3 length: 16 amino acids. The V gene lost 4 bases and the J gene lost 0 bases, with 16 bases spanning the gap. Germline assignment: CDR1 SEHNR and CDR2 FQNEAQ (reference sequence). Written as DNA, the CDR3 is TGTGCCAGCAGCTCAAGAATTGGACATCACTCCTACGAGCAGTACTTC. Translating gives CASSSRIGHHSYEQYF.

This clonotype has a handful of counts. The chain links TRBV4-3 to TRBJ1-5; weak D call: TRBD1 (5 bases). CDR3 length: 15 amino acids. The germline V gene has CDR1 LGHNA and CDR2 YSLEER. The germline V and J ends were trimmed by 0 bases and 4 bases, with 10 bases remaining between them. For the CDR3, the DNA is TGCGCCAGCAGCCAAGACACCGGGACGAATCAGCCCCAGCATTTT. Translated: CASSQDTGTNQPQHF.

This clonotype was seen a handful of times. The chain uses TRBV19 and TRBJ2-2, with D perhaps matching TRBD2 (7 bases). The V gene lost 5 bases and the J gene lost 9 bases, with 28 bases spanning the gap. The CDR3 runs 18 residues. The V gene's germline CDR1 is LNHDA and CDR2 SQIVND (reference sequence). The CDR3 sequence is CASSPRGGGRMLSRELFF. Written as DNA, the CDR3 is TGTGCCAGTAGTCCTCGAGGGGGGGGACGGATGCTCTCTCGGGAGCTGTTTTTT.

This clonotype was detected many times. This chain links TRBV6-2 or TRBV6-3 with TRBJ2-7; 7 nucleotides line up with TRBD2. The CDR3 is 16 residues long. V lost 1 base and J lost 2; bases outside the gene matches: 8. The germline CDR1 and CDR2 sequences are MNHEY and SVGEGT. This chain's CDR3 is CASSYLSGGRTYEQYF. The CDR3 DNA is TGTGCCAGCAGTTACTTATCCGGCGGGAGAACCTACGAGCAGTACTTC.

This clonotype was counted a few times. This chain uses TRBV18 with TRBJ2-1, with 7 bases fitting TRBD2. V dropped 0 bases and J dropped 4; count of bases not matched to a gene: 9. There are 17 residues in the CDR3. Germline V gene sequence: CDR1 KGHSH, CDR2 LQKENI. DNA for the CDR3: TGTGCCAGCTCACCACCAATGGGAGGGCGGTCGTACAATGAGCAGTTCTTC. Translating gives CASSPPMGGRSYNEQFF.

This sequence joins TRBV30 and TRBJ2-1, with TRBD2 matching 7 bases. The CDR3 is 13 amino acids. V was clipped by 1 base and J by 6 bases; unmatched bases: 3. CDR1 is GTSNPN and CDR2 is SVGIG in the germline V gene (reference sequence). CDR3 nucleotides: TGTGCCTGGAGTGAGTGGGGGGGCAATGAGCAGTTCTTC. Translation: CAWSEWGGNEQFF. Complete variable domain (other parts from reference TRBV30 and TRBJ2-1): SQTIHQWPATLVQPVGSPLSLECTVEGTSNPNLYWYRQAAGRGLQLLFYSVGIGQISSEVPQNLSASRPQDRQFILSSKKLLLSDSGFYLCAWSEWGGNEQFFGPGTRLTVL.

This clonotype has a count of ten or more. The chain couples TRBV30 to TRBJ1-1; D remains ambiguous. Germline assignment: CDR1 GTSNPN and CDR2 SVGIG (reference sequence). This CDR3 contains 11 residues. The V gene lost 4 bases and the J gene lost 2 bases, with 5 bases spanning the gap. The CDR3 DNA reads TGTGCCTGGAATCACAACACTGAAGCTTTCTTT. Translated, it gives CAWNHNTEAFF.

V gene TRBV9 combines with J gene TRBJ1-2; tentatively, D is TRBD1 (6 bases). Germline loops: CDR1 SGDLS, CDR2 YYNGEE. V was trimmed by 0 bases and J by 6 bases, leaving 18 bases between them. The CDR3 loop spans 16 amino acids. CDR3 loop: CASSVGPGQFGDGYTF. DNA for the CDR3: TGTGCCAGCAGCGTAGGACCCGGACAGTTCGGCGATGGCTACACCTTC. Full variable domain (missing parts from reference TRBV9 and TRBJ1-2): DSGVTQTPKHLITATGQRVTLRCSPRSGDLSVYWYQQSLDQGLQFLIQYYNGEERAKGNILERFSAQQFPDLHSELNLSSLELGDSALYFCASSVGPGQFGDGYTFGSGTRLTVV.

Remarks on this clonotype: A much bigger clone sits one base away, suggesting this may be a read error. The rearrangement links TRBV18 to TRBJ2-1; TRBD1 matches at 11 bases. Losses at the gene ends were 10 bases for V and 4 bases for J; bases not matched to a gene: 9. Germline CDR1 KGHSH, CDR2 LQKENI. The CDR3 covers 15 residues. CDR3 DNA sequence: TGTGCCAACTCTCTCCGGGACAGGGGGTACAATGAGCAGTTCTTC. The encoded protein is CANSLRDRGYNEQFF.

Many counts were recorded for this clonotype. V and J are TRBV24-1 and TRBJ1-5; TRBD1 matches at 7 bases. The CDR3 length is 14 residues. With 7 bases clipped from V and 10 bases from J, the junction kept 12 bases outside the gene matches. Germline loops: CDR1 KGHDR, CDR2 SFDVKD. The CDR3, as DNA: TGTGCCACCAGCGGGGACAGAGAATTGTCCCCCCAGCATTTT. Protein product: CATSGDRELSPQHF.

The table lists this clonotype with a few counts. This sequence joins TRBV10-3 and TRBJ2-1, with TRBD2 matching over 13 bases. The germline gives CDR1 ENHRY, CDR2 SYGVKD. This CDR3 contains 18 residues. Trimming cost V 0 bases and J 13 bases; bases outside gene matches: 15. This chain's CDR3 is CAISESNWGLAGRETQFF. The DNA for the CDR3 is TGTGCCATCAGTGAGTCGAATTGGGGACTAGCGGGACGAGAGACCCAGTTCTTC.

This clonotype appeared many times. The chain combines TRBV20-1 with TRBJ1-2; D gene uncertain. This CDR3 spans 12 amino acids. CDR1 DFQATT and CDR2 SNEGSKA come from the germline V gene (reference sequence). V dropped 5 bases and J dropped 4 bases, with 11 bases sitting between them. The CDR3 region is CSAEAWAYGYTF. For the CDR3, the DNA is TGCAGTGCTGAGGCTTGGGCCTATGGCTACACCTTC.

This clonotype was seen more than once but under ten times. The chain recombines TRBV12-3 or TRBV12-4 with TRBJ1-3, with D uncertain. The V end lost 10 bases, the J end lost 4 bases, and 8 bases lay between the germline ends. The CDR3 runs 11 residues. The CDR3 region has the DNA TGTGCCACCTGGGTGGGAAACACCATATATTTT. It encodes CATWVGNTIYF.

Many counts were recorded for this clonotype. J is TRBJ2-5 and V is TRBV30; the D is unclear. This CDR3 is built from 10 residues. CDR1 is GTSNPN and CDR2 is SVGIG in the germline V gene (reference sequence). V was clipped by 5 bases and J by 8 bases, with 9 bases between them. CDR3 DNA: TGTGCCTGGGACGATGGTACCCAGTACTTC. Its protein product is CAWDDGTQYF.

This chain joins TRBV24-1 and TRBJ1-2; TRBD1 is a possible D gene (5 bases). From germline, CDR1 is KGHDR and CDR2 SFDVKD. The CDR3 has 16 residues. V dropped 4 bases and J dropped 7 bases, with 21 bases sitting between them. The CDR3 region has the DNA TGTGCCACCAGTGACCCCCGACAGTCTCTGTCGGCTGGCTACACCTTC. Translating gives CATSDPRQSLSAGYTF.

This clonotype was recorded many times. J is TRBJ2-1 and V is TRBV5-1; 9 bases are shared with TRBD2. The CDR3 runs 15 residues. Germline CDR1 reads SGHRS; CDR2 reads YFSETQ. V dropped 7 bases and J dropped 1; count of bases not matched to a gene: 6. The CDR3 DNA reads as TGCGCCAGCGGGCCCAGCGGGAGGTCCTACAATGAGCAGTTCTTC. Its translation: CASGPSGRSYNEQFF.

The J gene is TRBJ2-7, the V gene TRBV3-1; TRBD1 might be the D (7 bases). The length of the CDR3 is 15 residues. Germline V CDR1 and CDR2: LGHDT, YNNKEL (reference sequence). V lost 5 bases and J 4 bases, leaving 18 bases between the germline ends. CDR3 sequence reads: CASSLVAGGHYEQYF. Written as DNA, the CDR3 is TGTGCCAGCAGCTTGGTTGCAGGGGGGCATTACGAGCAGTACTTC.